This T cell receptor beta chain was captured by sequencing in a study of response to subunit inactivated influenza vaccine. Regarding the study as a whole: There was a suggestion from the authors that each seasonal influenza vaccination recruits few new T cells.

TCRdb analysed the RT-PCR reads with MiXCR anew, one entry per CDR3 protein. Of almost 250,000 distinct CDR3 sequences in the sample, 12% are singletons; the top ten hold more than 7%. The germline V gene has CDR1 SGHRS and CDR2 YFSETQ. The CDR3 totals 16 residues. About this clonotype: What it binds is unknown. The junction departs from the called germline gene at one end, perhaps through a read error.

The sample consisted of non-naive T cells sorted from PBMCs, taken 14 to 15 days before vaccination. This chain joins TRBV5-1 and TRBJ2-1; TRBD1 matches 11 bases. This sequence originates from a man aged 45 to 65 who received an inactivated influenza vaccine. CDR3 sequence reads: CASNLDPGQGGNEQFF. For the CDR3, the DNA is TGCGCCAGCAACTTGGACCCGGGACAGGGGGGCAATGAGCAGTTCTTC. Combining the CDR3 with reference TRBV5-1 and TRBJ2-1 gives the whole variable domain KAGVTQTPRYLIKTRGQQVTLSCSPISGHRSVSWYQQTPGQGLQFLFEYFSETQRNKGNFPGRFSGRQFSNSRSEMNVSTLELGDSALYLCASNLDPGQGGNEQFFGPGTRLTVL.